Listed below are T cell receptor beta chains from one sample, sequenced in a study of blood T cell repertoires in COVID-19. Assay: immunoSEQ multiplex PCR; the TCRdb copy retains only in-frame clones and omits some. The repertoire holds 190,000 or so clones, with 75% to 90% as singletons. The specimen was PBMCs or T cells enriched from blood (not recorded which). Receptors originate from a woman in her 30s who had been exposed to COVID-19. Both conserved end residues are part of each CDR3. A D gene is named only where the DNA matches it firmly. Size tells how often a clone was seen (once, few, many) or the class of an expanded clone, and some rows leave it out.

length	V	size	D	J	CDR3	DNA
15	TRBV3-1/TRBV3-2	-	-	TRBJ1-4	CASSNLGRVNEKLFF	TGTGCCAGCAGCAACCTGGGGAGGGTTAATGAAAAACTGTTTTTT
15	TRBV10-3	medium-sized	TRBD2	TRBJ2-1	CAIRAFAGGSNEQFF	TGTGCCATCAGGGCCTTTGCGGGGGGGAGCAATGAGCAGTTCTTC
11	TRBV5-6	few	-	TRBJ2-7	CASSRNREQYF	TGTGCCAGCAGCCGAAACAGGGAGCAGTACTTC
14	TRBV18	-	TRBD1	TRBJ2-7	CASSHGQGTYEQYF	TGTGCCAGCTCACACGGACAGGGTACCTACGAGCAGTACTTC
13	TRBV30	-	-	TRBJ1-1	CACQTRGLSEAFF	TGTGCCTGCCAGACCAGGGGCCTAAGTGAAGCTTTCTTT
18	TRBV4-2	-	TRBD1	TRBJ1-1	CASSQRTGTGGFGTEAFF	TGTGCCAGCAGCCAGAGAACCGGGACAGGGGGCTTTGGCACTGAAGCTTTCTTT
18	TRBV5-1	-	TRBD2	TRBJ2-7	CASSLEWTSGAPSYEQYF	TGCGCCAGCAGCTTGGAGTGGACTAGCGGTGCTCCTTCCTACGAGCAGTACTTC
18	TRBV4-1	once	-	TRBJ1-6	CASSPRVRRAYVNSPLHF	TGCGCCAGCAGCCCAAGGGTACGCAGGGCGTACGTTAATTCACCCCTCCACTTT
17	TRBV4-1	-	-	TRBJ2-5	CASSQGYYAVIGETQYF	TGCGCCAGCAGCCAAGGCTACTATGCTGTGATTGGGGAGACCCAGTACTTC
13	TRBV12-5	-	TRBD1	TRBJ2-7	CASGLDRGYEQYF	TGTGCTAGTGGTTTGGACAGGGGGTACGAGCAGTACTTC
16	TRBV10-3	-	-	TRBJ2-4	CAISESRGQSGNIQYF	TGTGCCATCAGTGAGTCGAGGGGTCAGAGCGGGAACATTCAGTACTTC
13	TRBV19	-	-	TRBJ1-2	CASSPGSNYGYTF	TGTGCCAGTAGTCCGGGATCCAACTATGGCTACACCTTC
13	TRBV12-3/TRBV12-4	-	TRBD2	TRBJ2-2	CASSKLATGELFF	TGTGCCAGCAGCAAACTAGCGACCGGGGAGCTGTTTTTT
16	TRBV29-1	-	TRBD1	TRBJ2-7	CSVQGGQGLRSYEQYF	TGCAGCGTCCAAGGGGGACAGGGGTTGAGGTCCTACGAGCAGTACTTC
15	TRBV5-1	-	-	TRBJ1-1	CASSSGARVGSEAFF	TGCGCCAGCAGCTCAGGGGCGAGGGTCGGCTCTGAAGCTTTCTTT
17	TRBV28	-	TRBD1	TRBJ1-1	CASSFPLGTGGNTEAFF	TGTGCCAGCAGTTTCCCCCTCGGGACAGGGGGGAACACTGAAGCTTTCTTT
15	TRBV24-1	-	TRBD1	TRBJ2-1	CAQPRTGTEGNEQFF	TGTGCCCAGCCGCGAACCGGGACAGAAGGGAATGAGCAGTTCTTC
15	TRBV6-5	-	TRBD1	TRBJ2-7	CASSYDADRGQEQYF	TGTGCCAGCAGTTACGATGCGGACAGGGGGCAGGAGCAGTACTTC
15	TRBV14	-	TRBD1	TRBJ2-7	CASSLQTGTGSKQYF	TGTGCCAGCAGCCTCCAAACCGGGACAGGCTCTAAGCAGTACTTC
14	TRBV2	-	TRBD1	TRBJ1-2	CATGRDRSDYGYTF	TGTGCGACCGGGAGGGACAGATCAGACTATGGCTACACCTTC
10	TRBV28	-	-	TRBJ1-2	CASRQEGYTF	TGTGCCAGCAGGCAAGAGGGCTACACCTTC
18	TRBV27	-	TRBD1	TRBJ1-2	CASSSTETGTGGSRGYTF	TGTGCCAGCAGTTCCACAGAAACCGGGACAGGGGGCTCGCGGGGCTACACCTTC
15	TRBV5-1	-	-	TRBJ1-1	CASSLNPGQNTEAFF	TGCGCCAGCAGCTTGAACCCGGGACAGAACACTGAAGCTTTCTTT
16	TRBV18	-	TRBD1	TRBJ1-4	CASSLGTGGLGEKLFF	TGTGCCAGCTCACTCGGGACAGGGGGCCTTGGTGAAAAACTGTTTTTT
13	TRBV5-4	few	-	TRBJ1-3	CASSLYSGNTIYF	TGTGCCAGCAGCTTGTATTCTGGAAACACCATATATTTT
13	TRBV28	-	-	TRBJ1-3	CAVRGALGNTIYF	TGTGCCGTCCGGGGGGCGCTTGGAAACACCATATATTTT
14	TRBV10-3	-	-	TRBJ1-2	CAISESTANYGYTF	TGTGCCATCAGTGAGTCTACAGCTAACTATGGCTACACCTTC
14	TRBV7-2	few	-	TRBJ2-2	CASSFRRGTGELFF	TGTGCCAGCAGCTTCAGAAGGGGCACCGGGGAGCTGTTTTTT
13	TRBV10-3	-	TRBD2	TRBJ2-1	CAIMAGDLNEQFF	TGTGCCATCATGGCGGGGGACCTCAATGAGCAGTTCTTC
14	TRBV7-2	-	TRBD1	TRBJ1-2	CASSSGQGDSGYTF	TGTGCCAGCAGCTCGGGACAGGGGGATAGTGGCTACACCTTC
13	TRBV6-1	-	-	TRBJ2-7	CASSEGLRHEQYF	TGTGCCAGCAGTGAGGGACTCCGTCACGAGCAGTACTTC
19	TRBV2	once	TRBD2	TRBJ2-7	CASSREGLATGARSYEQYF	TGTGCCAGCAGCCGGGAGGGACTAGCGACCGGAGCACGCTCCTACGAGCAGTACTTC
11	TRBV30	-	-	TRBJ2-5	CAWGPRETQYF	TGTGCCTGGGGACCAAGAGAAACCCAGTACTTC
11	TRBV30	-	-	TRBJ1-1	CAWLWNTEAFF	TGTGCCTGGCTCTGGAACACTGAAGCTTTCTTT
17	TRBV19	-	-	TRBJ1-2	CASSTPDRTSANYGYTF	TGTGCCAGTAGTACGCCAGACAGGACTTCAGCTAACTATGGCTACACCTTC
14	TRBV6-5	-	-	TRBJ1-2	CASSPDRNNYGYTF	TGTGCCAGCAGTCCCGACAGAAATAACTATGGCTACACCTTC
13	TRBV3-1/TRBV3-2	-	-	TRBJ1-2	CASSQDSPYGYTF	TGTGCCAGCAGCCAAGATAGCCCCTATGGCTACACCTTC
14	TRBV29-1	-	TRBD1	TRBJ2-7	CSVAGTGVLNEQYF	TGCAGCGTTGCCGGGACAGGGGTTCTGAACGAGCAGTACTTC
15	TRBV5-4	once	TRBD1	TRBJ1-1	CASSWNRGLNTEAFF	TGTGCCAGCAGCTGGAACAGGGGGCTGAACACTGAAGCTTTCTTT
14	TRBV7-2	few	TRBD1	TRBJ1-2	CASSSTRDRGGYTF	TGTGCCAGCAGCTCGACACGGGACAGGGGAGGCTACACCTTC
17	TRBV7-9	once	TRBD1	TRBJ1-1	CASSFCPISGGNTEAFF	TGTGCCAGCAGCTTCTGCCCGATCTCAGGGGGCAACACTGAAGCTTTCTTT
14	TRBV4-2	-	TRBD2	TRBJ2-4	CASSPLAGGNIQYF	TGTGCCAGCAGCCCATTAGCGGGGGGCAACATTCAGTACTTC
13	TRBV5-1	-	-	TRBJ2-7	CASNNERGSEQYF	TGCGCCAGTAATAACGAAAGAGGGTCCGAGCAGTACTTC
14	TRBV5-5	-	-	TRBJ1-3	CASSLDRVGNTIYF	TGTGCCAGCAGCTTGGACAGGGTTGGAAACACCATATATTTT